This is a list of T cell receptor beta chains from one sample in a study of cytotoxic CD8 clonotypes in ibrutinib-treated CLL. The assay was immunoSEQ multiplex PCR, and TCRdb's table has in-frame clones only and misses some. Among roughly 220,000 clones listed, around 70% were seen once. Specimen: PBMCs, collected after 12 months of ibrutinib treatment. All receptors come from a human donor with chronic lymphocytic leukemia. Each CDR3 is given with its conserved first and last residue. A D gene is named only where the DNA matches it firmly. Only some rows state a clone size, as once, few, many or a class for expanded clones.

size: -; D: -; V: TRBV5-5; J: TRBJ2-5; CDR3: CASSLQARETQYF; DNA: TGTGCCAGCAGCTTGCAGGCGCGGGAGACCCAGTACTTC
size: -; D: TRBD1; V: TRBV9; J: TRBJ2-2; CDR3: CASSAGDRDTGELFF; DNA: TGTGCCAGCAGCGCAGGGGACAGGGACACCGGGGAGCTGTTTTTT
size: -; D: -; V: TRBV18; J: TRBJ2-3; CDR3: CASSPIRQSTDTQYF; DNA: TGTGCCAGCTCACCAATTAGGCAGTCAACAGATACGCAGTATTTT
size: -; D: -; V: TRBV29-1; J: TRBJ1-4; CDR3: CSVTPAGDEKLFF; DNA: TGCAGCGTGACGCCCGCAGGAGATGAAAAACTGTTTTTT
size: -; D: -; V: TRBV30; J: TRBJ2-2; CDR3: CARRGGTNTGELFF; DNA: TGTGCCCGGAGGGGAGGAACGAACACCGGGGAGCTGTTTTTT
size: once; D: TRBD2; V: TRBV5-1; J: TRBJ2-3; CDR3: CASSLALAGGPDTQYF; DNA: TGCGCCAGCAGCTTGGCTCTAGCGGGAGGGCCGGATACGCAGTATTTT
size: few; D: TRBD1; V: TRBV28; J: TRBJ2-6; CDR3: CASGTGGGGANVLTF; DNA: TGTGCCAGCGGGACAGGGGGAGGTGGGGCCAACGTCCTGACTTTC
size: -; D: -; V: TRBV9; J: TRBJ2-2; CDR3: CASSVRPVNTGELFF; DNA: TGTGCCAGCAGCGTAAGGCCAGTGAACACCGGGGAGCTGTTTTTT
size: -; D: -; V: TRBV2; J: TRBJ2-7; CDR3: CASSRGLPPYEQYF; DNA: TGTGCCAGCAGTCGAGGCCTACCACCCTACGAGCAGTACTTC
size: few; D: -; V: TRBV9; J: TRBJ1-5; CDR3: CASSASPGQPQHF; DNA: TGTGCCAGCAGCGCTTCCCCGGGTCAGCCCCAGCATTTT
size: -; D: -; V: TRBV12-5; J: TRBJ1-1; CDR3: CASGAGTNTEAFF; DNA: TGTGCTAGTGGTGCCGGGACGAACACTGAAGCTTTCTTT
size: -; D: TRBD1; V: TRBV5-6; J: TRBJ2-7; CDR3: CASSPGTGVGEQYF; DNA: TGTGCCAGCAGCCCCGGGACAGGGGTTGGCGAGCAGTACTTC
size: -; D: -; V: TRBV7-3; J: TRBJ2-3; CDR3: CASSLAGRGDTQYF; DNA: TGTGCCAGCAGCTTGGCGGGGCGGGGAGATACGCAGTATTTT
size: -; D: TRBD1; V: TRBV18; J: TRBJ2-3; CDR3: CASRQGSDTQYF; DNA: TGTGCCAGTCGACAGGGTTCGGATACGCAGTATTTT
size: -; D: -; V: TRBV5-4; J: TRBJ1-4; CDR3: CASSLGLTGVSAVDEKLFF; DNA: TGTGCCAGCAGCTTGGGACTGACAGGAGTGTCCGCTGTAGATGAAAAACTGTTTTTT
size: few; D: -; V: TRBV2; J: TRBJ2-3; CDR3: CASSVWEGTQYF; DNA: TGTGCCAGCAGTGTGTGGGAAGGTACGCAGTATTTT
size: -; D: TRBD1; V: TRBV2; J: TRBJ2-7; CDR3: CATLRDRGYEQYF; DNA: TGTGCAACACTCCGGGACAGGGGGTACGAGCAGTACTTC
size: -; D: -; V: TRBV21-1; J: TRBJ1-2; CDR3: CASSKAPARGRGEDEDGYTF; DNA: TGTGCCAGCAGCAAAGCGCCTGCGAGGGGAAGGGGTGAGGATGAGGATGGCTACACCTTC
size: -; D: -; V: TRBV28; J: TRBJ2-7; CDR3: CASSAELTSYEQYF; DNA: TGTGCCAGCAGTGCCGAGTTAACCTCCTACGAGCAGTACTTC
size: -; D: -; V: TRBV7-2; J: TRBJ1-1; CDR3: CASSLQGSTEAFF; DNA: TGTGCCAGCAGCTTACAGGGGAGCACTGAAGCTTTCTTT
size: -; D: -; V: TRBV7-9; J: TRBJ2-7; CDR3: CASSSRDKPYEQYF; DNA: TGTGCCAGCAGCTCCCGGGACAAGCCCTACGAGCAGTACTTC
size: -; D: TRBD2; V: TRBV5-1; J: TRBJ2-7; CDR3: CASSWTSSYEQYF; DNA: TGCGCCAGCAGCTGGACTAGCAGCTACGAGCAGTACTTC
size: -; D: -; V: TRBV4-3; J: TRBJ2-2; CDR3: CASSQANGLYTGELFF; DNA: TGCGCCAGCAGCCAAGCTAATGGGCTTTACACCGGGGAGCTGTTTTTT
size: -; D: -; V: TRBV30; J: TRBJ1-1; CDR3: CAWSSPYGGKNTEAFF; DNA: TGTGCCTGGAGCTCCCCCTACGGGGGGAAGAACACTGAAGCTTTCTTT
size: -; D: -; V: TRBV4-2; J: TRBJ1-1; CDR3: CASSQPSGRGRLNTEAFF; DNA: TGTGCCAGCAGCCAACCCTCCGGCAGGGGCCGACTTAACACTGAAGCTTTCTTT
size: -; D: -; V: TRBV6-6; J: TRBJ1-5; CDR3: CASSYLAAGQPQHF; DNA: TGTGCCAGCAGTTACTTGGCGGCAGGACAGCCCCAGCATTTT
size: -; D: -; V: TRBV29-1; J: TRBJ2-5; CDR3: CSVARGTRETQYF; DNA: TGCAGCGTCGCAAGGGGGACCCGAGAGACCCAGTACTTC
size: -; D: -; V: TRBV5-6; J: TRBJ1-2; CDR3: CASSLGASYFNYGYTF; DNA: TGTGCCAGCAGCTTGGGTGCCAGTTACTTTAACTATGGCTACACCTTC
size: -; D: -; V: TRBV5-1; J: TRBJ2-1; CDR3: CASRRTDGAYNEQFF; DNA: TGCGCCAGCAGGCGAACGGACGGGGCCTACAATGAGCAGTTCTTC
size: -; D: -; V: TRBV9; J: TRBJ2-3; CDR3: CASSLSFTSDTQYF; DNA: TGTGCCAGCAGCCTAAGTTTCACCTCAGATACGCAGTATTTT
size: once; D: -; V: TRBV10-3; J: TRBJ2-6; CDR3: CAIRPSGRGGAGANVLTF; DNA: TGTGCCATCAGGCCATCGGGCAGGGGAGGAGCTGGGGCCAACGTCCTGACTTTC
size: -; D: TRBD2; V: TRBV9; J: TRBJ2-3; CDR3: CASSVGGSPDTQYF; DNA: TGTGCCAGCAGCGTCGGCGGGAGCCCCGATACGCAGTATTTT
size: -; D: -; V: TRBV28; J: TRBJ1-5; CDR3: CASSSSTIRVLGNQPQHF; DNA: TGTGCCAGCAGTTCCTCCACTATCAGGGTATTAGGCAATCAGCCCCAGCATTTT
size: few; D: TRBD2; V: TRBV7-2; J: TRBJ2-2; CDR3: CASSLGLAGGNTGELFF; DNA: TGTGCCAGCAGTTTGGGACTAGCGGGAGGGAACACCGGGGAGCTGTTTTTT
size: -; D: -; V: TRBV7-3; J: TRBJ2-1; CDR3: CASSKRGGEQFF; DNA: TGTGCCAGCAGCAAGAGAGGGGGTGAGCAGTTCTTC
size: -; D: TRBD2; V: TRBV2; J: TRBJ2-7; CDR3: CASSPSGSGQYEQYF; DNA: TGTGCCAGCAGTCCTAGCGGGAGTGGCCAATACGAGCAGTACTTC
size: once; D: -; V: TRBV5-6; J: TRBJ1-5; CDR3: CASSHRGANQPQHF; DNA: TGTGCCAGCAGCCATAGAGGGGCTAATCAGCCCCAGCATTTT
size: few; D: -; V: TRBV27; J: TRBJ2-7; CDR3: CASSYLTSHEQYF; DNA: TGTGCCAGCAGCTACCTCACTAGTCACGAGCAGTACTTC
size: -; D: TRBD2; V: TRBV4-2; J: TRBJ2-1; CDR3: CASSPYGPGTNNEQFF; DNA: TGTGCCAGCAGCCCCTACGGTCCCGGGACTAACAATGAGCAGTTCTTC
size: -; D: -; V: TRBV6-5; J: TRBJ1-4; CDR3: CASSYSGQTNEKLFF; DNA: TGTGCCAGCAGTTACTCTGGACAGACTAATGAAAAACTGTTTTTT
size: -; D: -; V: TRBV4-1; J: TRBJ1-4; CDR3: CASSRNWEAGAEKLFF; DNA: TGCGCCAGCAGCCGGAACTGGGAGGCAGGGGCCGAAAAACTGTTTTTT
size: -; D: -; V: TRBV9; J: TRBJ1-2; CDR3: CASSKEGVYGYTF; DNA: TGTGCCAGCAGCAAAGAGGGGGTCTATGGCTACACCTTC
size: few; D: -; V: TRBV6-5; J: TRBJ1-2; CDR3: CASSYRRQARNYGYTF; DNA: TGTGCCAGCAGTTACCGCCGACAGGCTCGCAACTATGGCTACACCTTC
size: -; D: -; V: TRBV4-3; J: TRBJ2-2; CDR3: CASSQADTDTGELFF; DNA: TGCGCCAGCAGCCAGGCCGACACCGACACCGGGGAGCTGTTTTTT
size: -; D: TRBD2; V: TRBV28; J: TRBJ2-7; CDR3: CASSFAGTSGRGEQYF; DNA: TGTGCCAGCAGCTTCGCCGGGACTAGCGGGAGAGGGGAGCAGTACTTC
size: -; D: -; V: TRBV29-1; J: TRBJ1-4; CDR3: CSAVQGSNEKLFF; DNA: TGCAGCGCCGTCCAGGGTTCTAATGAAAAACTGTTTTTT
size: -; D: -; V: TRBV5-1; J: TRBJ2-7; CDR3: CASSLRSDGYEQYF; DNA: TGCGCCAGCAGCTTGCGGTCCGACGGGTACGAGCAGTACTTC
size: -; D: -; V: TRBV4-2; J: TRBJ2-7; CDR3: CASSQDVVDVDEQYF; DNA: TGTGCCAGCAGCCAAGATGTAGTAGACGTGGACGAGCAGTACTTC
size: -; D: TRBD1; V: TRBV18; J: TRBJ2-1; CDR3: CASSDRGSYNEQFF; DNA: TGTGCCAGCTCGGACAGGGGCTCCTACAATGAGCAGTTCTTC
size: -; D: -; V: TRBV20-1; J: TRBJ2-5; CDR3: CSARDRQAQYF; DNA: TGCAGTGCTAGAGATCGTCAGGCCCAGTACTTC
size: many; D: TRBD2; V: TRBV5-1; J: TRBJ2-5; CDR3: CASSPGTNQETQYF; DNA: TGCGCCAGCAGCCCCGGGACTAATCAAGAGACCCAGTACTTC
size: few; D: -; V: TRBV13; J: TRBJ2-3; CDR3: CASSLWTPGTDTQYF; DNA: TGTGCCAGCAGCTTATGGACTCCTGGCACAGATACGCAGTATTTT
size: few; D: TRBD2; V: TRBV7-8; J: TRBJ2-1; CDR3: CASSLALASGASSYNEQFF; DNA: TGTGCCAGCAGCTTAGCGCTCGCTAGCGGGGCCTCCTCCTACAATGAGCAGTTCTTC
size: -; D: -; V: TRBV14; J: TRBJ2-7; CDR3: CASSQGGGWYEQYF; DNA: TGTGCCAGCAGCCAAGGTGGGGGCTGGTACGAGCAGTACTTC
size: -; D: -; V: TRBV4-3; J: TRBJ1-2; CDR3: CASSRSAGVGGYTF; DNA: TGCGCCAGCAGCCGAAGCGCAGGGGTGGGAGGCTACACCTTC
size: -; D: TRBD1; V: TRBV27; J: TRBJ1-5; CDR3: CASSLWGQVSNQPQHF; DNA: TGTGCCAGCAGTTTATGGGGACAGGTTAGCAATCAGCCCCAGCATTTT
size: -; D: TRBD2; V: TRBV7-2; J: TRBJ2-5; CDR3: CASSFPEREAQYF; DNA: TGTGCCAGCAGCTTTCCGGAGCGGGAGGCCCAGTACTTC
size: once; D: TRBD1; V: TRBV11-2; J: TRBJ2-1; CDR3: CASSFSQGAIYNEQFF; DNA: TGTGCCAGCAGCTTTTCTCAGGGGGCGATCTACAATGAGCAGTTCTTC
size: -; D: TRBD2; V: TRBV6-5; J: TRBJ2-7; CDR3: CASSYTTSGRDEQYF; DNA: TGTGCCAGCAGTTATACGACTAGCGGGCGCGACGAGCAGTACTTC